These T cell receptor beta chains were read from a single sample in a study of blood T cell repertoires in COVID-19. Sequenced by immunoSEQ multiplex PCR; TCRdb stores in-frame clones only, minus some. The table includes 250,000 or so clones, around nine tenths detected once. The sequenced material came from PBMCs or T cells enriched from blood (not recorded which). The receptors were gathered from a man in his forties who had recovered from COVID-19. The CDR3 runs from the conserved cysteine through the conserved F or W. The D gene is left open where the match is weak. Clone size is stated in some rows and not others, as once, few, many or a class when expanded.

V gene	J gene	clone size	D gene	CDR3 DNA	CDR3 protein
TRBV15	TRBJ1-2	.	.	TGTGCCACCAGCAGAGATCTCGGCAGACTCAACATGGGTGGCTACACCTTC	CATSRDLGRLNMGGYTF
TRBV10-3	TRBJ1-3	.	.	TGTGCCAACAAGGCAGATTTACTAAGCTCTGGAAACACCATATATTTT	CANKADLLSSGNTIYF
TRBV4-3	TRBJ1-3	.	TRBD1	TGCGCCAGCAGCCAAGCTCTGGCGTCCCGGGACAGCGGAGGAAACACCATATATTTT	CASSQALASRDSGGNTIYF
TRBV7-3	TRBJ2-1	.	.	TGTGCCAGCAGCTTGACTGTCAGGGATGAGCAGTTCTTC	CASSLTVRDEQFF
TRBV21-1	TRBJ2-6	.	.	TGTGCCAGCAGCAAAGATAGGGACACACAAACCTCTGGGGCCAACGTCCTGACTTTC	CASSKDRDTQTSGANVLTF
TRBV28	TRBJ1-2	once	TRBD1	TGTGCCAGCAGTGTTAGGGGGCTGGTCCTCACGGGCTACACCTTC	CASSVRGLVLTGYTF
TRBV5-5	TRBJ2-3	.	.	TGTGCCAGCAGCTTGGCCGGCAGGAAGGCGACAGATACGCAGTATTTT	CASSLAGRKATDTQYF
TRBV4-2	TRBJ1-5	.	.	TGTGCCAGCAGCCAAGAACCTCCGGGAACGGGACCGGGGGATCAGCCCCAGCATTTT	CASSQEPPGTGPGDQPQHF
TRBV19	TRBJ2-3	.	.	TGTGCCAGTAGTTTAGAGCGGGCAGATACGCAGTATTTT	CASSLERADTQYF
TRBV2	TRBJ2-3	.	TRBD2	TGTGCGCGGGGCGGGGGGACCACAGATACGCAGTATTTT	CARGGGTTDTQYF
TRBV6-1	TRBJ2-7	.	.	TGTGCCAGCAGTGAACCGTCTCTTATGGAGCAGTACTTC	CASSEPSLMEQYF
TRBV29-1	TRBJ2-7	.	.	TGCAGCGCCCGTTTTGGCAGCGATTCCTACGAGCAGTACTTC	CSARFGSDSYEQYF
TRBV28	TRBJ1-5	.	.	TGTGCCAGCAGTTCCCACCCGGGTTTTAGCAATCAGCCCCAGCATTTT	CASSSHPGFSNQPQHF
TRBV4-2	TRBJ2-7	.	.	TGTGCCAGCAGCCAAGAACTAGACTCATCCTACGAGCAGTACTTC	CASSQELDSSYEQYF
TRBV28	TRBJ1-1	.	.	TGTGCCAGCAGGGGAGCAGGGGATCACACTGAAGCTTTCTTT	CASRGAGDHTEAFF
TRBV18	TRBJ2-7	.	TRBD1	TGTGCCAGCTCACCCATAACCGGGACAGGGGGCCTCGAGCAGTACTTC	CASSPITGTGGLEQYF
TRBV11-2	TRBJ2-1	.	.	TGTGCCATTAATGAACAGGGCAAGGCCTACAATGAGCAGTTCTTC	CAINEQGKAYNEQFF
TRBV18	TRBJ1-1	few	TRBD1	TGTGCCAGCACACGCGGGACAGTGAACACTGAAGCTTTCTTT	CASTRGTVNTEAFF
TRBV19	TRBJ2-1	.	TRBD2	TGTGCCAGTAGTGGGGGGACTAGCGGGAGCAATGAGCAGTTCTTC	CASSGGTSGSNEQFF
TRBV18	TRBJ1-1	.	TRBD1	TGTGCCAGCTCACTAGGACAGGGTAGGACTGAAGCTTTCTTT	CASSLGQGRTEAFF
TRBV5-1	TRBJ2-5	.	.	TGCGCCAGCAGCTTGGTCTCCTCCCAAGAGACCCAGTACTTC	CASSLVSSQETQYF
TRBV18	TRBJ2-7	.	TRBD1	TGTGCCAGCTCACCGCAGGGGGCTGGGTACGAGCAGTACTTC	CASSPQGAGYEQYF
TRBV3-1/TRBV3-2	TRBJ2-2	.	.	TGTGCCAGCAGCCAAGTCCGTCCCGGGGAGCTGTTTTTT	CASSQVRPGELFF
TRBV4-1	TRBJ1-1	once	TRBD1	TGCGCCAGCAGCACCGGGACAGGGATCTCTGAAGCTTTCTTT	CASSTGTGISEAFF
TRBV4-2	TRBJ2-7	.	TRBD2	TGTGCCAGCAGCTATCGGACTAGCGGGAGTGCCGACGAGCAGTACTTC	CASSYRTSGSADEQYF
TRBV4-1	TRBJ2-3	.	.	TGCGCCAGCAGCCAAGACAGGACTAGCACAGATACGCAGTATTTT	CASSQDRTSTDTQYF
TRBV6-5	TRBJ1-1	.	.	TGTGCCAGCAGTCCCCGGACAACTACGAACACTGAAGCTTTCTTT	CASSPRTTTNTEAFF
TRBV14	TRBJ2-2	.	TRBD1	TGTGCCAGCAGTCGATTGACAGGGGACACCGGGGAGCTGTTTTTT	CASSRLTGDTGELFF
TRBV5-1	TRBJ1-3	.	.	TGCGCCAGCAGCTTGGCCTCGTGGGGATGGGGAGAGGCTGGAAACACCATATATTTT	CASSLASWGWGEAGNTIYF
TRBV3-1/TRBV3-2	TRBJ2-7	.	.	TGTGCCAGCAGCCACCGACAGACCTACGAGCAGTACTTC	CASSHRQTYEQYF
TRBV24-1	TRBJ2-1	.	TRBD2	TGTGCCACCAGTGATTTGGTGCGGGGGAAGAACAATGAGCAGTTCTTC	CATSDLVRGKNNEQFF
TRBV21-1	TRBJ2-6	.	.	TGTGCCAGCATCGGCTCTGGGGCCAACGTCCTGACTTTC	CASIGSGANVLTF
TRBV28	TRBJ2-2	.	TRBD1	TGTGCCAGCAGTTTATGGGTGTTTCGGCGGACAGGCGATGACACCGGGGAGCTGTTTTTT	CASSLWVFRRTGDDTGELFF
TRBV30	TRBJ2-3	.	TRBD2	TGTGCCTGGAGTGTATCATGGACTAGCCGCACAGATACGCAGTATTTT	CAWSVSWTSRTDTQYF
TRBV13	TRBJ2-5	.	TRBD2	TGTGCCAGCAGCTTAGTTGGCCGGGGGGGCCGCGAGACCCAGTACTTC	CASSLVGRGGRETQYF
TRBV6-5	TRBJ2-5	.	TRBD1	TGTGCCAGCAGTCCCGACAGGGGGACCCAGTACTTC	CASSPDRGTQYF
TRBV12-5	TRBJ2-4	.	TRBD1	TGTGCTAGTGGTTCGGTGGACAGGGCTAAAACAATTTTTAAAAACATTCAGTACTTC	CASGSVDRAKTIFKNIQYF
TRBV2	TRBJ2-7	.	.	TGTGCCAGCATAGAGACAGTCTCAGTCTACGAGCAGTACTTC	CASIETVSVYEQYF
TRBV27	TRBJ2-2	.	TRBD2	TGTGCCAGCAGTTTCCTAGCGGGATCCGGGGAGCTGTTTTTT	CASSFLAGSGELFF
TRBV19	TRBJ1-1	.	TRBD1	TGTGCCAGTAGTAGAGATAGGTACCAGGGGGCCTCTTCAAACACTGAAGCTTTCTTT	CASSRDRYQGASSNTEAFF
TRBV27	TRBJ2-3	once	TRBD2	TGTGCCAGCAGCTCCGAAGCGGGAGGGTACACAGATACGCAGTATTTT	CASSSEAGGYTDTQYF
TRBV19	TRBJ2-5	once	TRBD1	TGTGCCAGTAGTCCCGGACAGGGACAAGAGACCCAGTACTTC	CASSPGQGQETQYF
TRBV5-8	TRBJ1-1	.	TRBD1	TGTGCCAGCAGGCGGGACAGGGGTGTGTCGGAAGCTTTCTTT	CASRRDRGVSEAFF
TRBV7-8	TRBJ1-3	few	.	TGTGCCAGCAGGAACGGGACTGGAAACACCATATATTTT	CASRNGTGNTIYF
TRBV7-9	TRBJ1-5	.	TRBD1	TGTGCCAGCAGCTCGACAGGGGGCAGTCAGCCCCAGCATTTT	CASSSTGGSQPQHF
TRBV6-1	TRBJ2-3	once	TRBD2	TGTGCCAGCAGTGAACCGATAGCGGGGGGCACAGATACGCAGTATTTT	CASSEPIAGGTDTQYF
TRBV13	TRBJ2-3	.	TRBD2	TGTGCCAGCAGCTTAATCCTAGCGGGAGACCCCCGGGAGTATTTT	CASSLILAGDPREYF
TRBV28	TRBJ2-7	few	.	TGTGCCAGCAGTACTCCTAGCCTTGGCTCCTACGAGCAGTACTTC	CASSTPSLGSYEQYF
TRBV3-1/TRBV3-2	TRBJ2-5	few	TRBD2	TGTGCCAGCAGCCTAATCAGCGGGGCGAAAGAGACCCAGTACTTC	CASSLISGAKETQYF
TRBV5-8	TRBJ1-5	.	TRBD1	TGTGCCAGCAGCAGACGGACAGGGAGCGAGGGCAATCAGCCCCAGCATTTT	CASSRRTGSEGNQPQHF
TRBV28	TRBJ2-1	.	TRBD1	TGTGCCAGCAGCGACCTGGGACAGGGGTACAATGAGCAGTTCTTC	CASSDLGQGYNEQFF